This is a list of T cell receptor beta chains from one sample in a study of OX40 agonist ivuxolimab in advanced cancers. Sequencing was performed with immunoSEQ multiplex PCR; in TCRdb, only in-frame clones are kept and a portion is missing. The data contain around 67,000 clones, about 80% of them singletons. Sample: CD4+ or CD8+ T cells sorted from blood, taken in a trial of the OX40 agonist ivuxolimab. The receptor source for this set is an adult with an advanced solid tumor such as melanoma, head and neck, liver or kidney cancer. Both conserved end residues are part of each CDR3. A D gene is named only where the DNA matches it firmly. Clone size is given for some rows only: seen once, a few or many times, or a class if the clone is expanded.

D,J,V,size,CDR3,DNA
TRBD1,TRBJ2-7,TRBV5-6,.,CASSTGTGVYEQYF,TGTGCCAGCTCAACCGGGACAGGAGTCTACGAGCAGTACTTC
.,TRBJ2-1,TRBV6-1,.,CASLRQQEQFF,TGTGCCAGTCTTAGACAACAGGAGCAGTTCTTC
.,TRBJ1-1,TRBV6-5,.,CATRGVTEAFF,TGTGCCACCCGTGGGGTCACTGAAGCTTTCTTT
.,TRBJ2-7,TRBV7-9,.,CASSLTPMGSYEQYF,TGTGCCAGCAGCTTAACTCCGATGGGCTCCTACGAGCAGTACTTC
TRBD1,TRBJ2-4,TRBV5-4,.,CASRADREVKNIQYF,TGTGCCAGCAGAGCGGACAGGGAAGTCAAAAACATTCAGTACTTC
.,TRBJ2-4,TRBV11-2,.,CASSLVQVAKNIQYF,TGTGCCAGCAGCTTAGTGCAAGTGGCCAAAAACATTCAGTACTTC
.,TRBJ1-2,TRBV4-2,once,CASSQEGYGSAGYTF,TGTGCCAGCAGCCAAGAGGGTTACGGGTCAGCTGGCTACACCTTC
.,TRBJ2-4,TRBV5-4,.,CASSLILGTGTLAKNIQYF,TGTGCCAGCAGCCTAATTCTCGGGACGGGGACCCTAGCCAAAAACATTCAGTACTTC
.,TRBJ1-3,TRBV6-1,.,CASTPRGSGNTIYF,TGTGCCAGCACCCCTAGGGGGTCTGGAAACACCATATATTTT
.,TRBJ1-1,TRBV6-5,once,CASSYLGRLNTEAFF,TGTGCCAGCAGTTACCTGGGGCGGTTGAACACTGAAGCTTTCTTT
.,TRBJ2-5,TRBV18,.,CASSATRDQETQYF,TGTGCCAGCTCGGCGACTAGGGACCAAGAGACCCAGTACTTC
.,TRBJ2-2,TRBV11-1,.,CASSYEGANTGELFF,TGTGCCAGCAGCTACGAGGGGGCGAACACCGGGGAGCTGTTTTTT
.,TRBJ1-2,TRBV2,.,CASSLLGLDYGYTF,TGTGCCAGCAGTCTCCTGGGTTTGGACTATGGCTACACCTTC
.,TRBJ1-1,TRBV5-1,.,CASSTDPSRRNTEAFF,TGCGCCAGCAGTACGGACCCCTCAAGGCGGAACACTGAAGCTTTCTTT
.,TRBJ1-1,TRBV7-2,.,CASSLNFGQQAFF,TGTGCCAGCAGCTTAAACTTTGGCCAGCAAGCTTTCTTT
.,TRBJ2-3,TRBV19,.,CASSTGYETDTQYF,TGTGCCAGTAGTACAGGGTATGAGACAGATACGCAGTATTTT
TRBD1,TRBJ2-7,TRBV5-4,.,CASSRDRDEQYF,TGTGCCAGCAGCCGGGACAGGGACGAGCAGTACTTC
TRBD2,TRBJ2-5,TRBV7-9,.,CASRKTSRLETQYF,TGTGCCAGCAGGAAGACTAGCCGCCTGGAGACCCAGTACTTC
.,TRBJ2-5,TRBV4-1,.,CASKGTFVGETQYF,TGCGCCAGCAAGGGGACGTTTGTAGGAGAGACCCAGTACTTC
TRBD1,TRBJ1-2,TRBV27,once,CASSLRQGYGYTF,TGTGCCAGCAGTTTACGACAGGGGTATGGCTACACCTTC
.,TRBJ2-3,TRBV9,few,CASSVWGTSTDTQYF,TGTGCCAGCAGCGTGTGGGGGACTAGCACAGATACGCAGTATTTT
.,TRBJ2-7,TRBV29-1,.,CSVESGTDNSYEQYF,TGCAGCGTTGAGTCCGGGACGGACAACTCCTACGAGCAGTACTTC
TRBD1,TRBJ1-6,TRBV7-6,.,CASSWDRNSPLHF,TGTGCCAGCAGCTGGGACAGAAATTCACCCCTCCACTTT
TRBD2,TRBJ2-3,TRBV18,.,CASSPPVGLAGGTDTQYF,TGTGCCAGCTCACCACCGGTTGGACTAGCGGGTGGGACGGATACGCAGTATTTT
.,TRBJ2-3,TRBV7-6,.,CASSLRAETTGTDTQYF,TGTGCCAGCAGCTTACGGGCCGAAACAACGGGCACAGATACGCAGTATTTT
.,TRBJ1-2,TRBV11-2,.,CASSLATDYGYTF,TGTGCCAGCAGCTTAGCGACAGACTATGGCTACACCTTC
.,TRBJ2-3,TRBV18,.,CASSPRRPVGTDTQYF,TGTGCCAGCTCACCACGGAGGCCGGTCGGCACAGATACGCAGTATTTT
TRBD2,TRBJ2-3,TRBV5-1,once,CASQRGDRTDTQYF,TGCGCCAGCCAGCGGGGGGACCGCACAGATACGCAGTATTTT
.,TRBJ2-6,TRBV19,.,CASSTYGTGANVLTF,TGTGCCAGTAGCACTTATGGAACTGGGGCCAACGTCCTGACTTTC